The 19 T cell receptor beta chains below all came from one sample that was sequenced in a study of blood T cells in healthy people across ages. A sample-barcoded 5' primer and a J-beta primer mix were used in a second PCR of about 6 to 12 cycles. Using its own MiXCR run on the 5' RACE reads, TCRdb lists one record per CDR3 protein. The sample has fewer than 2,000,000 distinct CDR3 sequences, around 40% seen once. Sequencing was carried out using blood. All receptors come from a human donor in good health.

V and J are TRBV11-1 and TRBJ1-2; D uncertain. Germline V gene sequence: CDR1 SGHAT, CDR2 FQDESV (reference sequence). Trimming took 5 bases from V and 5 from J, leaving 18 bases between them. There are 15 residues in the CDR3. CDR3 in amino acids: CASSPGQAFTYGYTF. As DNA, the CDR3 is TGTGCCAGCAGCCCGGGCCAGGCCTTTACTTATGGCTACACCTTC.

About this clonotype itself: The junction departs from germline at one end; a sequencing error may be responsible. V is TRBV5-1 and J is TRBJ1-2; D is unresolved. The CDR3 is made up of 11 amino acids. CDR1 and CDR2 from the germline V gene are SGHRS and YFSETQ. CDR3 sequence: CASSLGDGHTF. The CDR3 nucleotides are TGCGCCAGCAGTCTCGGGGATGGCCACACCTTC.

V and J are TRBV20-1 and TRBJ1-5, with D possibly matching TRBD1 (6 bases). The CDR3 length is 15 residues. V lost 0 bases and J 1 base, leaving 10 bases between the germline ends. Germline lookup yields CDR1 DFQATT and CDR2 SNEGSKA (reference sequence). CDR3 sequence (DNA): TGCAGTGCTAGAGACGGCAGGGGAAGCAATCAGCCCCAGCATTTT. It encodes CSARDGRGSNQPQHF.

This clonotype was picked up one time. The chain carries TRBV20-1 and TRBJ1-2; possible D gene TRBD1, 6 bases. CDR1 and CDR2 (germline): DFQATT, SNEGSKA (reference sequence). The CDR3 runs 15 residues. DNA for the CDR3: TGCCACGGAGGGGAAGGGGGAGACCCTAACTATGGCTACACCTTC. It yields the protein CHGGEGGDPNYGYTF.

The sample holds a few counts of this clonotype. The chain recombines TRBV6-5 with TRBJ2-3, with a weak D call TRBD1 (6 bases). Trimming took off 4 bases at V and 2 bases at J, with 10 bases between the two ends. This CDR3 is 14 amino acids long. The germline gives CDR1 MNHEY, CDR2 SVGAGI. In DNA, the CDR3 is TGTGCCAGCAGTTCCGGGACATACACAGATACGCAGTATTTT. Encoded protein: CASSSGTYTDTQYF.

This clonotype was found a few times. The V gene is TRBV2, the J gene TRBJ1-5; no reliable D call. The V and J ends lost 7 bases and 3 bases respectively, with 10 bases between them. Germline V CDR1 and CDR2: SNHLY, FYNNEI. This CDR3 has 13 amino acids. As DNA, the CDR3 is TGTGCCAGCACCACCGTTGACAATCAGCCCCAGCATTTT. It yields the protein CASTTVDNQPQHF. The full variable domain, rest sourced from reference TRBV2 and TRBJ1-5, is EPEVTQTPSHQVTQMGQEVILRCVPISNHLYFYWYRQILGQKVEFLVSFYNNEISEKSEIFDDQFSVERPDGSNFTLKIRSTKLEDSAMYFCASTTVDNQPQHFGDGTRLSIL.

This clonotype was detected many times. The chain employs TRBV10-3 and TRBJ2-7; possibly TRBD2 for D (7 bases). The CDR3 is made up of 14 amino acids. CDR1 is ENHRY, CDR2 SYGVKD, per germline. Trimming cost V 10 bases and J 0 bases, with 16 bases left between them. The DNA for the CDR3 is TGTGCCACCAATGGGGAGGGACACTCCTACGAGCAGTACTTC. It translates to CATNGEGHSYEQYF.

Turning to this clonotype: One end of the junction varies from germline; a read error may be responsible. CDR3 in amino acids: CAGSQERLANEQFF. For the CDR3, the DNA is TGCGCCGGCAGCCAAGAGAGACTAGCTAATGAGCAGTTCTTC. This chain links TRBV4-3 with TRBJ2-1; 7 nucleotides line up with TRBD2. This CDR3 comprises 14 residues. Germline-derived CDR1 and CDR2 are LGHNA and YSLEER.

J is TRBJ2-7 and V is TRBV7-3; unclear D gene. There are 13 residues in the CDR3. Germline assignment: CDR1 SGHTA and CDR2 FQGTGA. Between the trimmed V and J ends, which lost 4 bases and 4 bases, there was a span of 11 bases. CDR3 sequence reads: CASSSGRHYEQYF. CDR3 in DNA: TGTGCCAGCAGCTCCGGGCGGCATTACGAGCAGTACTTC.

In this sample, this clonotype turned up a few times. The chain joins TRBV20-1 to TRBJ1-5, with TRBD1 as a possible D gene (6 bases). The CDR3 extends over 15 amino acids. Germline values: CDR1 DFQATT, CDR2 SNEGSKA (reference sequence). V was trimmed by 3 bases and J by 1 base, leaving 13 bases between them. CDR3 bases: TGCAGTGCTAGTCGGGGGGCCGGGAGCAATCAGCCCCAGCATTTT. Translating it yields CSASRGAGSNQPQHF.

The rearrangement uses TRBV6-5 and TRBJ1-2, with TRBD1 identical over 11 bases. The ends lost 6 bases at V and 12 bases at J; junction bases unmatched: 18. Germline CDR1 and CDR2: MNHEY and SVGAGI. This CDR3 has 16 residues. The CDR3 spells CASSGRTGGAVVGHTF. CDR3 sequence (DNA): TGTGCCAGCAGCGGGCGGACAGGGGGCGCGGTGGTCGGCCACACCTTC.

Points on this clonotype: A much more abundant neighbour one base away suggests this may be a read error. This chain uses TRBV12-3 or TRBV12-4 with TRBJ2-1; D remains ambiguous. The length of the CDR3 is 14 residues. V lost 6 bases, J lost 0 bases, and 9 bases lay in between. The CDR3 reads CASRFSSSYNEQFF. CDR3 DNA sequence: TGTGCCAGCAGGTTCTCTAGCTCCTACAATGAGCAGTTCTTC.

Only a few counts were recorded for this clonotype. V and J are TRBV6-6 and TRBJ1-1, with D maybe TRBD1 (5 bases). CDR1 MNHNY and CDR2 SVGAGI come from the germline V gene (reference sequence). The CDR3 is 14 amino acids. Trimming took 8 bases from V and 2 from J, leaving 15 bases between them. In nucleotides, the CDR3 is TGTGCCAGCGGACCCTTGGGGCTTAACACTGAAGCTTTCTTT. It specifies CASGPLGLNTEAFF.

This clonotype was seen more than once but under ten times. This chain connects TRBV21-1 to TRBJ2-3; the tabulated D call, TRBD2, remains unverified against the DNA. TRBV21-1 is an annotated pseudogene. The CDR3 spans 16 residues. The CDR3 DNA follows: TGTGCCAGCAGCTCCCGGACTAGCAGGGGCACAGATACGCAGTATTTT. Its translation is CASSSRTSRGTDTQYF.

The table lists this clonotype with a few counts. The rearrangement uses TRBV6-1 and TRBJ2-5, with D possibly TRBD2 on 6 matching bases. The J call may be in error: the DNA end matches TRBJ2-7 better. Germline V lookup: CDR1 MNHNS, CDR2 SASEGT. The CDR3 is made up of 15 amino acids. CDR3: CASSEVGGSVYEQYF. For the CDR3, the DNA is TGTGCCAGCAGTGAAGTTGGGGGGTCTGTCTACGAGCAGTACTTC.

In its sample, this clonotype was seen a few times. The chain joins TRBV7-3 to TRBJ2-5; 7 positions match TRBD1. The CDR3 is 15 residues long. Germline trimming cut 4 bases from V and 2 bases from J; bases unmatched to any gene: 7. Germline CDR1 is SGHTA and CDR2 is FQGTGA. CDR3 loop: CASSSGTDKQETQYF. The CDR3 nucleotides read TGTGCCAGCAGCTCCGGGACAGATAAACAAGAGACCCAGTACTTC.

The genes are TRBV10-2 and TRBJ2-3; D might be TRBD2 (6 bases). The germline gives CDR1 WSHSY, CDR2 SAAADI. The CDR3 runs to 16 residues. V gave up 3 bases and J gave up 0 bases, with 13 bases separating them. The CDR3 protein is CASSDYSGTSTDTQYF. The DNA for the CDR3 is TGCGCCAGCAGTGACTATAGTGGGACTAGCACAGATACGCAGTATTTT.

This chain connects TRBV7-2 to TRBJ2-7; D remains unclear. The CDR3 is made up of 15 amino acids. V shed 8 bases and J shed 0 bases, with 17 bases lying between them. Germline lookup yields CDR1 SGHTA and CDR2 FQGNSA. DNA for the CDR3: TGTGCCAGCCGTCCCACGGCTAGTAGCTCCTACGAGCAGTACTTC. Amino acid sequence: CASRPTASSSYEQYF. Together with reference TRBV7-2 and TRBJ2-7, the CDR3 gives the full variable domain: GAGVSQSPSNKVTEKGKDVELRCDPISGHTALYWYRQSLGQGLEFLIYFQGNSAPDKSGLPSDRFSAERTGGSVSTLTIQRTQQEDSAVYLCASRPTASSSYEQYFGPGTRLTVT.

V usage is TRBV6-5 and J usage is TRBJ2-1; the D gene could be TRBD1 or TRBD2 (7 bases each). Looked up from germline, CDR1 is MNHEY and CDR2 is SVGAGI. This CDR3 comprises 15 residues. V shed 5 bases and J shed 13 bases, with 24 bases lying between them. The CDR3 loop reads CASSPGTDGGETQFF. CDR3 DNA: TGTGCCAGCAGTCCCGGGACAGATGGGGGGGAGACCCAGTTCTTC.